The rows below give T cell receptor beta chains drawn from one sample of a study of metastatic and nonmetastatic thyroid tumors. With MiXCR, TCRdb reprocessed the PCR reads. The table shows tens of thousands of clones, with less than 25% occurring only once. The sequencing sample was made of blood. The receptor set was obtained from a female donor with papillary thyroid cancer or a benign thyroid nodule (not recorded which). Some clones in this sample may be carry-over from other donors' samples. Each CDR3 is given with its conserved first and last residue. D genes are given only for firm matches. Not all rows give a size; the values are once, few, many and, for expanded clones, a class.

j_gene,d_gene,v_gene,abundance,len,CDR3nt,CDR3aa
TRBJ1-2,.,TRBV30,.,13,TGTGCCTGGAGTGAGGTGCCGGGGTATGGCTACACCTTC,CAWSEVPGYGYTF
TRBJ2-7,TRBD2,TRBV7-3,few,15,TGTGCCAGCAGCCCCCTGGGAGGGAGAACGGGGGAGCAGTACTTC,CASSPLGGRTGEQYF
TRBJ2-3,TRBD2,TRBV6-2/TRBV6-3,few,16,TGTGCCAGCAGTCGGCCTAGCGGGAGGGGCGCAGATACGCAGTATTTT,CASSRPSGRGADTQYF
TRBJ2-7,.,TRBV20-1,.,14,TGCAGTGCTCGCCGGGACATGGCTTCCTACGAGCAGTACTTC,CSARRDMASYEQYF
TRBJ2-2,.,TRBV19,.,16,TGTGCCAGTAGTATCGATCTAGCGACGTACACCGGGGAGCTGTTTTTT,CASSIDLATYTGELFF
TRBJ2-5,.,TRBV2,many,15,TGTGCCAGCAGTGGAAACAAAATCGGCCAAGAGACCCAGTACTTC,CASSGNKIGQETQYF
TRBJ2-7,TRBD1,TRBV5-4,few,14,TGTGCCAGCAGCCGCCGACAGGGGAGCAACGAGCAGTACTTC,CASSRRQGSNEQYF
TRBJ1-2,.,TRBV30,.,13,TGTGCCTCAAAGGACAGCGGAATTTATGGCTACACCTTC,CASKDSGIYGYTF
TRBJ2-7,.,TRBV11-3,many,15,TGTGCCAGCAGCTTATCACGGCTGATCTCCTACGAGCAGTACTTC,CASSLSRLISYEQYF
TRBJ2-2,TRBD1,TRBV29-1,many,12,TGCAGCGTTTTAGGGGGCGCCGGGGAGCTGTTTTTT,CSVLGGAGELFF
TRBJ1-5,.,TRBV6-2/TRBV6-3,.,15,TGTGCCAGCAGTTACTCGATTGAGGGCAATCAGCCCCAGCATTTT,CASSYSIEGNQPQHF
TRBJ2-4,.,TRBV15,few,14,TGTGCCACCGACCCAGGGTACGGGGCGTACATTCAGTACTTC,CATDPGYGAYIQYF
TRBJ2-2,.,TRBV10-1,.,12,TGCGCCAGCAGTGAGGGGGTCTGGGAGCTGTTTTTT,CASSEGVWELFF
TRBJ2-1,.,TRBV6-4,few,14,TGTGCCAGCAGTGACTCAATAGAGAACAATGAGCAGTTCTTC,CASSDSIENNEQFF
TRBJ2-1,TRBD2,TRBV20-1,many,15,TGCAGTGCCCACGGTTCCCTAGCGGGAGAGGATGAGCAGTTCTTC,CSAHGSLAGEDEQFF
TRBJ2-7,.,TRBV4-2,many,20,TGTGCCAGCAGCCAAGATAGGGCGAAGTGGGTTAGTCGGAGCTCCTACGAGCAGTACTTC,CASSQDRAKWVSRSSYEQYF
TRBJ2-6,.,TRBV5-1,many,18,TGCGCCAGCAGCTTGGCCCAAATGGGGGTCCCTGGGGCCAACGTCCTGACTTTC,CASSLAQMGVPGANVLTF